The T cell receptor (beta chain) under discussion was sequenced for a study of T-cell reconstitution after alpha-beta-depleted transplantation in children. Broader study findings: Surviving recipient T cells and thymic progenitors accounted for the high day-60 TCRbeta diversity observed in some patients. T-cell numbers and diversity one year post-transplant derived largely from freshly generated T cells. By about two months after transplant, alpha-beta T cells reportedly arose from several hundred graft clones that had expanded.

Unique molecular identifiers were used in preparing the TCRbeta library. MiXCR, run by TCRdb on the PCR reads, gives a single entry per CDR3 protein. The data contain roughly 240,000 distinct CDR3 sequences, roughly 7.7% of them singletons. The CDR3 spans 12 residues. Germline V lookup: CDR1 SEHNR, CDR2 FQNEAQ (reference sequence). Trimming removed 5 bases from V and 2 bases from J, with 7 bases in between. This clonotype was observed many times. What it binds is unknown. The sequence was collected from a male patient younger than 18 who had a stem cell transplant for acute lymphoblastic leukemia, so the T cells may come from the graft donor. This rearrangement joins TRBV7-9 to TRBJ2-7; D call uncertain. The sequences come from PBMCs, mostly from graft donor cells, collected 180 days after TCRalphabeta/CD19-depleted stem cell transplant. The CDR3 sequence: CASSPFPYEQYF. The CDR3 bases are TGTGCCAGCAGCCCATTCCCCTACGAGCAGTACTTC. The whole variable domain, remainder taken from reference TRBV7-9 and TRBJ2-7, is DTGVSQNPRHKITKRGQNVTFRCDPISEHNRLYWYRQTLGQGPEFLTYFQNEAQLEKSRLLSDRFSAERPKGSFSTLEIQRTEQGDSAMYLCASSPFPYEQYFGPGTRLTVT.